This T cell receptor beta chain was sequenced in a study of blood T cell repertoires in COVID-19. This CDR3 has 16 residues. CDR1 and CDR2 from the germline V gene are GTSNPN and SVGIG (reference sequence). V lost 2 bases and J 0 bases, leaving 14 bases between the germline ends. This clone was recorded a few times. Study processing details: Amplification of reference gene primers provided the estimated nucleated cell counts. Assay: immunoSEQ multiplex PCR; the TCRdb copy retains only in-frame clones and omits some. The DNA was the basis for D and trimming; V, J and clone size are from that table. Found here are around 53,000 clones, around nine tenths of them singletons; the top ten hold more than 3%.

The chain recombines TRBV30 with TRBJ1-5, with D possibly being TRBD1 (5 bases). The sequence was obtained from a human donor in a cohort sampled during active COVID-19. Material for sequencing was peripheral blood. The CDR3 loop reads CAWSPRGGYSNQPQHF. The CDR3 DNA follows: TGTGCCTGGAGTCCCCGCGGGGGATATAGCAATCAGCCCCAGCATTTT.